The 19 T cell receptor beta chains reported below all come from one sample, sequenced in a study of shared clonotypes between healthy human individuals. Generated by immunoSEQ multiplex PCR, the TCRdb table keeps only in-frame clones and is missing some. The sample holds under 1,900,000 clones, approximately 98.5% seen once. Sample: naive CD4+ T cells sorted from blood. Stated subset: CD45RA+ positively selected. These receptors all come from a man aged 30 to 39 in good health.

The CDR3: CETNRDTSTDTQYF. Written as DNA, the CDR3 is TGTGAAACAAACAGGGACACTAGCACAGATACGCAGTATTTT. This chain uses TRBV7-9 with TRBJ2-3, with a tentative D call TRBD1 (6 bases). This CDR3 has 14 residues. CDR1 and CDR2 from the germline V gene are SEHNR and FQNEAQ (reference sequence).

V and J are TRBV19 and TRBJ2-2, with TRBD1 as a possible D gene (6 bases). V was trimmed by 6 bases and J by 1 base, leaving 9 bases between them. Germline assignment: CDR1 LNHDA and CDR2 SQIVND (reference sequence). This CDR3 is 14 amino acids long. The CDR3 nucleotides are TGTGCCAGTAGGAGCAGGGGGAACACCGGGGAGCTGTTTTTT. Protein sequence: CASRSRGNTGELFF.

The chain employs TRBV9 and TRBJ2-1, with D possibly TRBD2 on 5 matching bases. This CDR3 comprises 16 residues. From germline, CDR1 is SGDLS and CDR2 YYNGEE. Trimming took 0 bases from V and 0 from J, leaving 10 bases between them. CDR3 sequence (DNA): TGTGCCAGCAGCGTAGCGACACGGGACTCCTACAATGAGCAGTTCTTC. Residues: CASSVATRDSYNEQFF.

V usage is TRBV18 and J usage is TRBJ2-5; TRBD2 aligns across 11 bases. Germline V gives CDR1 KGHSH, CDR2 LQKENI. CDR3 length equals 18 residues. Trimming cost V 1 base and J 0 bases; bases outside gene matches: 7. As DNA, the CDR3 is TGTGCCAGCTCACCACGTCCGGGACTAGCGGACCACCAAGAGACCCAGTACTTC. As protein: CASSPRPGLADHQETQYF.

This chain joins TRBV27 and TRBJ2-6, with D hard to call. With 3 bases removed from V and 0 bases from J, the gap between germline ends came to 12 bases. The CDR3 is 17 amino acids. From germline, CDR1 is MNHEY and CDR2 SMNVEV (reference sequence). DNA of the CDR3: TGTGCCAGCAGTTTCTTAGTGAGGACCTCTGGGGCCAACGTCCTGACTTTC. Translating it yields CASSFLVRTSGANVLTF.

The chain couples TRBV5-1 to TRBJ2-7; possibly TRBD1 for D (6 bases). This CDR3 has 16 amino acids. V was pared by 4 bases and J by 3 bases, with 20 bases between. The V gene's germline CDR1 is SGHRS and CDR2 YFSETQ. The CDR3 coding sequence is TGCGCCAGCAGCGCCATACTAACAGGGATCAGCTACGAGCAGTACTTC. This codes for CASSAILTGISYEQYF.

CDR3 nucleotides: TGTGCCAGCAGCTTAGCGTCAGGGAACACTGAAGCTTTCTTT. This translates into CASSLASGNTEAFF. The chain recombines TRBV7-2 with TRBJ1-1; D uncertain. Germline loops: CDR1 SGHTA, CDR2 FQGNSA. The CDR3 length is 14 residues. Trimming removed 0 bases at V and 1 base at J, with 6 bases between.

The rearrangement links TRBV2 to TRBJ1-2, with a tentative D call TRBD1 (5 bases). CDR3 length equals 15 residues. V was pared by 5 bases and J by 4 bases, with 17 bases between. Germline V gives CDR1 SNHLY, CDR2 FYNNEI. In DNA, the CDR3 is TGTGCCAGCAGTCTGAAGACAGAAAACAGCTATGGCTACACCTTC. Protein product: CASSLKTENSYGYTF.

Of note for this clone: At the DNA level, this CDR3 is encoded by other sequences in the same sample as well. V usage is TRBV29-1 and J usage is TRBJ2-5, with TRBD1 as a possible D gene (6 bases). CDR1 SQVTM and CDR2 ANQGSEA come from the germline V gene. Trimming stripped 4 bases from V and 2 bases from J, with 8 bases between. The CDR3 has 12 residues. As DNA, the CDR3 is TGCAGCGTTGTAGGGGGACAAGAGACCCAGTACTTC. As protein: CSVVGGQETQYF.

The V gene is TRBV4-3, the J gene TRBJ1-2, with TRBD1 identical over 12 bases. V trimming: 4 bases; J trimming: 6 bases; junction bases outside the gene matches: 9. There are 16 residues in the CDR3. Germline V gives CDR1 LGHNA, CDR2 YSLEER. The CDR3: CASSRRPGQGADGYTF. DNA of the CDR3: TGCGCCAGCAGCCGCCGACCGGGACAGGGGGCAGATGGCTACACCTTC.

The CDR3 here is CASPVGPLNTGELFF. The DNA for the CDR3 is TGTGCCAGTCCTGTGGGCCCTTTGAACACCGGGGAGCTGTTTTTT. The V call is TRBV7-9, the J call TRBJ2-2; D is ambiguous. CDR1 and CDR2 from the germline V gene are SEHNR and FQNEAQ (reference sequence). CDR3 size: 15 residues. The germline V and J ends were trimmed by 9 bases and 1 base, with 15 bases remaining between them. The full variable domain, with the rest looked up from reference TRBV7-9 and TRBJ2-2, is DTGVSQNPRHKITKRGQNVTFRCDPISEHNRLYWYRQTLGQGPEFLTYFQNEAQLEKSRLLSDRFSAERPKGSFSTLEIQRTEQGDSAMYLCASPVGPLNTGELFFGEGSRLTVL.

In DNA form, the CDR3 reads TGCGCCAGCAGCGGACAGGGGGGCACTGAAGCTTTCTTT. It codes for CASSGQGGTEAFF. The J gene is TRBJ1-1, the V gene TRBV5-1; 10 positions match TRBD1. The CDR3 runs to 13 residues. Germline trimming cut 4 bases from V and 4 bases from J; bases unmatched to any gene: 1. Germline values: CDR1 SGHRS, CDR2 YFSETQ.

V usage is TRBV4-1 and J usage is TRBJ2-3, with D possibly matching TRBD2 (5 bases). Trimming removed 4 bases from V and 3 bases from J, with 14 bases in between. The CDR3 is made up of 15 amino acids. Germline V CDR1 and CDR2: MGHRA, YSYEKL. The CDR3 DNA sequence: TGCGCCAGCAGCCCCCAGACTACCACAACAGATACGCAGTATTTT. Its protein product is CASSPQTTTTDTQYF.

The chain is built from TRBV5-1 and TRBJ2-5, with D perhaps given as TRBD1 or TRBD2 (5 bases each). V lost 4 bases and J 1 base, leaving 11 bases between the germline ends. The length of the CDR3 is 14 residues. CDR1 is SGHRS, CDR2 YFSETQ, per germline. The CDR3: CASSNGAFQETQYF. Written as DNA, the CDR3 is TGCGCCAGCAGCAACGGGGCCTTCCAAGAGACCCAGTACTTC.

The rearrangement uses TRBV6-5 and TRBJ2-5, with D perhaps matching TRBD2 (6 bases). This CDR3 is built from 14 residues. Germline V gene lookup returns CDR1 MNHEY and CDR2 SVGAGI. V was trimmed by 7 bases and J by 0 bases, leaving 12 bases between them. The CDR3 DNA sequence: TGTGCCAGCAACGGGGGACCGAACCAAGAGACCCAGTACTTC. It yields the protein CASNGGPNQETQYF.

The chain combines TRBV10-3 with TRBJ2-1; 8 bases map to TRBD2. Germline assignment: CDR1 ENHRY and CDR2 SYGVKD. V shed 3 bases, J shed 9 bases, and the junction held 7 bases outside the gene matches. This CDR3 spans 14 amino acids. The DNA of the CDR3 is TGTGCCATCAGTGACTTATCGGGAGGGTCTGAGCAGTTCTTC. It encodes CAISDLSGGSEQFF.

The chain combines TRBV7-3 with TRBJ2-1, with TRBD2 matching over 8 bases. V gave up 5 bases and J gave up 4 bases; unmatched junction bases: 7. Germline V gene data show CDR1 as SGHTA and CDR2 as FQGTGA. The CDR3 totals 15 residues. The CDR3 DNA reads as TGTGCCAGCAGCCTTTTAGCGGGAATTTACAATGAGCAGTTCTTC. It encodes CASSLLAGIYNEQFF.

The rearrangement links TRBV27 to TRBJ2-7; 16 bases are a match to TRBD2. Germline V gene sequence: CDR1 MNHEY, CDR2 SMNVEV (reference sequence). With 0 bases clipped from V and 6 bases from J, the junction kept 11 bases outside the gene matches. This CDR3 is 19 amino acids long. The CDR3 nucleotides are TGTGCCAGCAGTTTATCAGGGACTAGCGGGAGGGCAGCTTCTCGCGAGCAGTACTTC. Amino acids: CASSLSGTSGRAASREQYF.

This sequence joins TRBV29-1 and TRBJ2-7, with 7 nucleotides matching TRBD2. The V segment lost 6 bases and the J segment 4 bases; nucleotides outside the gene matches: 6. The CDR3 runs to 12 residues. In germline, CDR1 is SQVTM, CDR2 ANQGSEA. DNA of the CDR3: TGCAGCGTACTAGCGAAGCGGTACGAGCAGTACTTC. Protein product: CSVLAKRYEQYF.